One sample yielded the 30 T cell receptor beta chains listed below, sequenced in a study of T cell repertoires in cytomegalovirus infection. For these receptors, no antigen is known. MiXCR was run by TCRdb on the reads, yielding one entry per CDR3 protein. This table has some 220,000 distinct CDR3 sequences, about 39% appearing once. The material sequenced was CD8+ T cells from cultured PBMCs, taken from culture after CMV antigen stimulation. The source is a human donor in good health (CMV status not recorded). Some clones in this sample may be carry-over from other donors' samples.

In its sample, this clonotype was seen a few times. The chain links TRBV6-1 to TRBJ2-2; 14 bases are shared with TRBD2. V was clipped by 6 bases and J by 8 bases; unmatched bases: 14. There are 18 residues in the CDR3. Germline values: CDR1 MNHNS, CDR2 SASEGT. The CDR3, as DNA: TGTGCCAGCAGGCAGGCTTCCGGGACTAGCGGGAGAGGGGGGGAGCTGTTTTTT. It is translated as CASRQASGTSGRGGELFF.

The CDR3 bases are TGTGCCAGTAGTATAGGGGCAGGGGCGACCCAGTACTTC. Translated, it gives CASSIGAGATQYF. This chain uses TRBV19 with TRBJ2-5, with D possibly TRBD1 on 6 matching bases. Germline V lookup: CDR1 LNHDA, CDR2 SQIVND (reference sequence). The CDR3 totals 13 residues. V lost 1 base, J lost 7 bases, and 10 bases lay in between.

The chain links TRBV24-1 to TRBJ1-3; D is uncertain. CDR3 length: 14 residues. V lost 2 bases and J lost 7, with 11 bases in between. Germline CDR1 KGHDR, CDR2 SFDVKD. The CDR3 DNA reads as TGTGCCACCAGTGATTGGCCCAAAGGGAACACCATATATTTT. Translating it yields CATSDWPKGNTIYF.

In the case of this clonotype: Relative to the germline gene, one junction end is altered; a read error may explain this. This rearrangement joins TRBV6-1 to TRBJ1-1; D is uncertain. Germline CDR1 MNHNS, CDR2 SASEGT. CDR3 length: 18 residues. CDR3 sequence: CTSSPESEWRRGNTEAFF. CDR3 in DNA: TGTACCAGCAGCCCCGAGAGTGAGTGGAGGAGAGGGAACACTGAAGCTTTCTTT.

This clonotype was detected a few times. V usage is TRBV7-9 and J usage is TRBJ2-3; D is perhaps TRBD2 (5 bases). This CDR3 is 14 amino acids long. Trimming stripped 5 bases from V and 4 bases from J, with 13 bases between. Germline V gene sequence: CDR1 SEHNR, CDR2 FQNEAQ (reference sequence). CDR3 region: CASSLLGQADTQYF. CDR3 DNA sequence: TGTGCCAGCAGCCTACTAGGGCAGGCAGATACGCAGTATTTT.

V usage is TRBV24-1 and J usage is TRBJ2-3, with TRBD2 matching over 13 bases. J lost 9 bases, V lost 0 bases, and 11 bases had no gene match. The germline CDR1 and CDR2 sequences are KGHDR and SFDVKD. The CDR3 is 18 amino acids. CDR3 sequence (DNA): TGTGCCACCAGTGATTTGAAGACTAGCGGGAGGCCCTCGGACACGCAGTATTTT. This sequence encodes CATSDLKTSGRPSDTQYF.

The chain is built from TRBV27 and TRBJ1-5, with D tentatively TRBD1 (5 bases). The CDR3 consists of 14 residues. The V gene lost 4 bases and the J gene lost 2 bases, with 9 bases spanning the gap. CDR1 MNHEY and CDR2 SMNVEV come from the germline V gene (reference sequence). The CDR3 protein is CASSSGWGNQPQHF. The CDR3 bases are TGTGCCAGCAGTTCAGGGTGGGGCAATCAGCCCCAGCATTTT.

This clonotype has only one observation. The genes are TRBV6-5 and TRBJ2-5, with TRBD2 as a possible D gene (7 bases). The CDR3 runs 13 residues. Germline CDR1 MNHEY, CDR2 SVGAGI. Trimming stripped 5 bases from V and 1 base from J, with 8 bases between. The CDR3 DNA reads TGTGCCAGCAGTGGGGGGGCCCAAGAGACCCAGTACTTC. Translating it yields CASSGGAQETQYF.

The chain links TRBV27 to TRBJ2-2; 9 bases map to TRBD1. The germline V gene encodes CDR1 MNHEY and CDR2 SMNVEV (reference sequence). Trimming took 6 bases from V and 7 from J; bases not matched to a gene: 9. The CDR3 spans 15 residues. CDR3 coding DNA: TGTGCCAGCAGCCTACCGACAGGGGGGGACGGGGAGCTGTTTTTT. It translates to CASSLPTGGDGELFF.

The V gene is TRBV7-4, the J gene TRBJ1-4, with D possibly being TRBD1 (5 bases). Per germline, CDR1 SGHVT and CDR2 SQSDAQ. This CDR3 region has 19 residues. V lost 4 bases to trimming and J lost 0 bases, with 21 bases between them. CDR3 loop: CASSSDRGRAIATNEKLFF. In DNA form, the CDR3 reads TGTGCCAGCAGCTCCGACAGAGGGAGGGCAATTGCAACTAATGAAAAACTGTTTTTT.

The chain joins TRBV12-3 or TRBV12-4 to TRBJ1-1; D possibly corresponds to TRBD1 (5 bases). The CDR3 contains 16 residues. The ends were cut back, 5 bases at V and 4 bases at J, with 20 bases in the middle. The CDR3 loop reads CASSPFPRTTGTEAFF. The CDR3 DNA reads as TGTGCCAGCAGTCCATTCCCCAGGACAACCGGCACTGAAGCTTTCTTT.

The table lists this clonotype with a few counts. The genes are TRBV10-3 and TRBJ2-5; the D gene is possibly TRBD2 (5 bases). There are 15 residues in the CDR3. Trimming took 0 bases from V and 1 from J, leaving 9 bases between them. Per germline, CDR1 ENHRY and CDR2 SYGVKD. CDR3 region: CAISESEGSQETQYF. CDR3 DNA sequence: TGTGCCATCAGTGAGTCTGAAGGGAGCCAAGAGACCCAGTACTTC.

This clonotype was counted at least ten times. The CDR3 here is CASSDSTDTQYF. Here the CDR3 DNA reads TGTGCCAGCAGCGATAGCACAGATACGCAGTATTTT. V and J are TRBV7-6 and TRBJ2-3; D gene uncertain. CDR1 and CDR2 from the germline V gene are SGHVS and FNYEAQ. The CDR3 length is 12 residues. Trimming removed 5 bases from V and 0 bases from J, with 3 bases in between. Together with reference TRBV7-6 and TRBJ2-3, the CDR3 gives the full variable domain: GAGVSQSPRYKVTKRGQDVALRCDPISGHVSLYWYRQALGQGPEFLTYFNYEAQQDKSGLPNDRFSAERPEGSISTLTIQRTEQRDSAMYRCASSDSTDTQYFGPGTRLTVL.

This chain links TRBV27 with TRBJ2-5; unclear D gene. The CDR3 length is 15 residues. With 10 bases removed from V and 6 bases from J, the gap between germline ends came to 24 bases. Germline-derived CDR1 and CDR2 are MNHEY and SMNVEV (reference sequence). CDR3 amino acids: CATSPAGEGPQTQYF. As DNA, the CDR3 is TGTGCCACCTCACCGGCTGGGGAAGGTCCCCAGACCCAGTACTTC.

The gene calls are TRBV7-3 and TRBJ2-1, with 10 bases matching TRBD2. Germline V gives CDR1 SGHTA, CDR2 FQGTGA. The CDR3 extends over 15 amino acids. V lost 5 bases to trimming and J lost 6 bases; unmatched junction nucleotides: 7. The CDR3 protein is CASSLSGGALNEQFF. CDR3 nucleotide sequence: TGTGCCAGCAGCCTAAGCGGGGGGGCCCTCAATGAGCAGTTCTTC.

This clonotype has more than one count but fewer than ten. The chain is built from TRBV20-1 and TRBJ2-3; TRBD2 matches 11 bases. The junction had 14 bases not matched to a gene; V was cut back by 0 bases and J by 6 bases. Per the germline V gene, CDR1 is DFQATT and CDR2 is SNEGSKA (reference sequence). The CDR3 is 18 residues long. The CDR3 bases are TGCAGTGCTAGAGATGCGGGACTAGCGGCCCCAGGTCGGGATACGCAGTATTTT. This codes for CSARDAGLAAPGRDTQYF.

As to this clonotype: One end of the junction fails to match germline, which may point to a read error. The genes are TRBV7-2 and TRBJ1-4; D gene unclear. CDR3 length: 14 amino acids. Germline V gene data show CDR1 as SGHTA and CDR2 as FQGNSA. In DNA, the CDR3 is TGTGCAAGCAGCTATGACGCAGTGATTGAAAAACTGTTTTTT. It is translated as CASSYDAVIEKLFF.

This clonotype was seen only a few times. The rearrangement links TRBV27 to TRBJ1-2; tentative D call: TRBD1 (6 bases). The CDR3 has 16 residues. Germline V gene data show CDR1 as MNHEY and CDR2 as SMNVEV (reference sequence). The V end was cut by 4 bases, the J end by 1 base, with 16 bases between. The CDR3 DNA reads TGTGCCAGCAGTTCTTCCGGGACACTCATTAACTATGGCTACACCTTC. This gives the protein CASSSSGTLINYGYTF.

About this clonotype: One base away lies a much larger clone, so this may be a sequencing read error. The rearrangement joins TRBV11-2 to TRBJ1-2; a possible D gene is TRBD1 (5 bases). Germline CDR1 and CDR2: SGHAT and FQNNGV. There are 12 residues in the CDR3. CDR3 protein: CASSLRGYDYTF. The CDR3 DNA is TGTGCCAGCAGCTTACGGGGCTATGACTACACCTTC.

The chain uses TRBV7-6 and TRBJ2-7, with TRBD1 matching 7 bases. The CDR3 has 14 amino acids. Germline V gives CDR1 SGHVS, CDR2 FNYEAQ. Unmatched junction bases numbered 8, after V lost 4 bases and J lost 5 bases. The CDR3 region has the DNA TGTGCCAGCAGCTCCGCAGGGGGAAAGAACGAGCAGTACTTC. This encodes CASSSAGGKNEQYF.

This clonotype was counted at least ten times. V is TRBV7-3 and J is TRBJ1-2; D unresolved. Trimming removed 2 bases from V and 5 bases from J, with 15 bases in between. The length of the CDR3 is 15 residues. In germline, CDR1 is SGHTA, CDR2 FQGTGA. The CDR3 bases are TGTGCCAGCAGCTTAGGTCCGAACACTCCTTATGGCTACACCTTC. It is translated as CASSLGPNTPYGYTF.

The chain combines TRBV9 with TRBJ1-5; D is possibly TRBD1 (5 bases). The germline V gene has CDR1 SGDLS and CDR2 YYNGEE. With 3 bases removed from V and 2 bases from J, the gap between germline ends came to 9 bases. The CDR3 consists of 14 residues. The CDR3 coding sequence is TGTGCCAGCAGCGGGGGGGACGGCAATCAGCCCCAGCATTTT. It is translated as CASSGGDGNQPQHF. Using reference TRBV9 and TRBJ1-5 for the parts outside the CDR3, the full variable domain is DSGVTQTPKHLITATGQRVTLRCSPRSGDLSVYWYQQSLDQGLQFLIQYYNGEERAKGNILERFSAQQFPDLHSELNLSSLELGDSALYFCASSGGDGNQPQHFGDGTRLSIL.

The CDR3 nucleotides are TGTGCCAGCAGCTTCGACAGTCCCTACAATGAGCAGTTCTTC. Encoded protein: CASSFDSPYNEQFF. The chain is built from TRBV5-6 and TRBJ2-1; weak D call: TRBD1 (5 bases). Germline V CDR1 and CDR2: SGHDT, YYEEEE. V gave up 2 bases and J gave up 2 bases, with 8 bases separating them. The CDR3 extends over 14 amino acids.

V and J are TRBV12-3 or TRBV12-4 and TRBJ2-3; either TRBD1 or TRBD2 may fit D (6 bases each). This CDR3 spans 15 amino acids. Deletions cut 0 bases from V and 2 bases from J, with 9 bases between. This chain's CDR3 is CASSLAGGVTDTQYF. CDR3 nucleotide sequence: TGTGCCAGCAGTTTAGCGGGGGGCGTCACAGATACGCAGTATTTT.

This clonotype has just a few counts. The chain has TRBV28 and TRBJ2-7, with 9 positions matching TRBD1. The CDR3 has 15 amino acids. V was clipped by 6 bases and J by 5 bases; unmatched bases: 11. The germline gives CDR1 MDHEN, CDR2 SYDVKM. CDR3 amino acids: CASSRPPGTGHEQYF. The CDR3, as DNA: TGTGCCAGCAGCCGACCGCCCGGGACAGGGCACGAGCAGTACTTC. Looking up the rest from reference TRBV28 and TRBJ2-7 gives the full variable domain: DVKVTQSSRYLVKRTGEKVFLECVQDMDHENMFWYRQDPGLGLRLIYFSYDVKMKEKGDIPEGYSVSREKKERFSLILESASTNQTSMYLCASSRPPGTGHEQYFGPGTRLTVT.

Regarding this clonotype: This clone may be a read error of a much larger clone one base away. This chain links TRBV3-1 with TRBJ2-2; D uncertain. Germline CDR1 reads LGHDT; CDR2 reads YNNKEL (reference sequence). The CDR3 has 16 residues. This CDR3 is CASSQARSMNTRELFF. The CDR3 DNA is TGTGCCAGCAGCCAAGCGCGATCTATGAACACCAGGGAGCTGTTTTTT.

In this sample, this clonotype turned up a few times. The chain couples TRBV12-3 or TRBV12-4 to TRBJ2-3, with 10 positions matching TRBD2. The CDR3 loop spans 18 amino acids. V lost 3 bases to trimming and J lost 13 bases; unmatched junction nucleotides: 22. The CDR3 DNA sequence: TGTGCCAGCAGTTTTCGGGAAACAGTAGCGGGGGGTCTCGCGGCAGAGTATTTT. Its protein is CASSFRETVAGGLAAEYF.

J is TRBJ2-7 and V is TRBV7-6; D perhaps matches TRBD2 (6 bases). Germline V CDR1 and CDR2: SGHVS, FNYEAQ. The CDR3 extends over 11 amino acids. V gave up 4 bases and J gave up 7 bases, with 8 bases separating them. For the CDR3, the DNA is TGTGCCAGCAGCTCCGGGGGAGAGCAGTACTTC. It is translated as CASSSGGEQYF. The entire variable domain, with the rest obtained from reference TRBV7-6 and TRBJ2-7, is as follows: GAGVSQSPRYKVTKRGQDVALRCDPISGHVSLYWYRQALGQGPEFLTYFNYEAQQDKSGLPNDRFSAERPEGSISTLTIQRTEQRDSAMYRCASSSGGEQYFGPGTRLTVT.

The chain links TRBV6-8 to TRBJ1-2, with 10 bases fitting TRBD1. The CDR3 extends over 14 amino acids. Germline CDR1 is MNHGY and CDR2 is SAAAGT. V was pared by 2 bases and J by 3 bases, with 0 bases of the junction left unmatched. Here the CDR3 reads CASSYGTGDYGYTF. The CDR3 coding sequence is TGTGCCAGCAGTTACGGGACAGGGGACTATGGCTACACCTTC.

CDR3 residues: CASSDPRRGSQPQHF. The CDR3 nucleotides read TGTGCCAGCAGTGATCCCCGCAGGGGAAGTCAGCCCCAGCATTTT. The chain couples TRBV6-1 to TRBJ1-5; a possible D gene is TRBD1 (6 bases). The germline V and J ends were trimmed by 3 bases and 6 bases, with 15 bases remaining between them. The CDR3 has 15 amino acids. Germline V gene data show CDR1 as MNHNS and CDR2 as SASEGT.